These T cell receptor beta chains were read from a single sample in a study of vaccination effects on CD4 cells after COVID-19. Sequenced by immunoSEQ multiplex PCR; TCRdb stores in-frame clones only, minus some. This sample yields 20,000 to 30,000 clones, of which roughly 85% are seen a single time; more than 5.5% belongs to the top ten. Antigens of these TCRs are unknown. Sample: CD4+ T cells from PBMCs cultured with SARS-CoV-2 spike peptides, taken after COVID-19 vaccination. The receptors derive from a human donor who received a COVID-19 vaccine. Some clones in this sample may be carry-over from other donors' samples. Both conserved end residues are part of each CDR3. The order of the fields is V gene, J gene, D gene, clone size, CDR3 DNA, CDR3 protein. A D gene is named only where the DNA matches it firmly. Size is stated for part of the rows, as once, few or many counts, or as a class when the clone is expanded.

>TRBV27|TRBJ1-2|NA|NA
TGTGCCAGCAGTTTATTGTCGTTAGGGAAGGGGAACTATGGCTACACCTTC
CASSLLSLGKGNYGYTF
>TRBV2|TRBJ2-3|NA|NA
TGTGCCAGCAGCCTTGGGGGGCAGGTGGTATATACGCAGTATTTT
CASSLGGQVVYTQYF
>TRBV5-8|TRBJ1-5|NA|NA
TGTGCCAGCAGGGGTGGTGCTTTAAGCAATCAGCCCCAGCATTTT
CASRGGALSNQPQHF
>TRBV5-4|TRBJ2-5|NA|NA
TGTGCCAGCAGCTTGGACAGAAAAGAGACCCAGTACTTC
CASSLDRKETQYF
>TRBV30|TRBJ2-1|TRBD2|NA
TGTGCCTGGAGTGTACGGGGGGATGAGCAGTTCTTC
CAWSVRGDEQFF
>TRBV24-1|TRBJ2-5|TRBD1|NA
TGTGCCACCAGTGACAGGACAGGGTACCAAGAGACCCAGTACTTC
CATSDRTGYQETQYF
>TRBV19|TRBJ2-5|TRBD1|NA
TGTGCCAGTAGACACAGGGGAGAGACCCAGTACTTC
CASRHRGETQYF
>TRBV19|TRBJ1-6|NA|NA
TGTGCCAGTAGTATGGGCCTGAATAATTCACCCCTCCACTTT
CASSMGLNNSPLHF
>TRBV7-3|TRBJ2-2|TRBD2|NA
TGTGCCAGCAGCATGACTAGCGGGGGATCTACCGGGGAGCTGTTTTTT
CASSMTSGGSTGELFF
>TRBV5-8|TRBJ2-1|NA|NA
TGTGCCAGCAGCGCGGACGGGAGCTCCTACAATGAGCAGTTCTTC
CASSADGSSYNEQFF
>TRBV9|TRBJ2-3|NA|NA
TGTGCCAGCAGCGTAAGTCCGAAAAACACAGATACGCAGTATTTT
CASSVSPKNTDTQYF
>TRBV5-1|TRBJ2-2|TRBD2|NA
TGCGCCAGCAGCCCTTCAACTTATGGACTAGCTGGGAGCGGGGAGCTGTTTTTT
CASSPSTYGLAGSGELFF
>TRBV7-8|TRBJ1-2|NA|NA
TGTGCCAGCAGCCCCCCGGGCAGCGTCTATGGCTACACCTTC
CASSPPGSVYGYTF
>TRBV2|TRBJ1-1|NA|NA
TGTGCCAGCAGTTGGACTTACATGAACACTGAAGCTTTCTTT
CASSWTYMNTEAFF
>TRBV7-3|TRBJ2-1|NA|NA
TGTGCCAGCAGCAAATATCTAGCTCTCCTTAGTAATGAGCAGTTCTTC
CASSKYLALLSNEQFF
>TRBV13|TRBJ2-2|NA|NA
TGTGCCAGCAGCGCCCGCAGGTTTTCGAACACCGGGGAGCTGTTTTTT
CASSARRFSNTGELFF
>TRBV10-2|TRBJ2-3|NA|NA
TGCGCCAGCAGTTTGATGGCAGATACGCAGTATTTT
CASSLMADTQYF
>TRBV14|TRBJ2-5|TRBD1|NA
TGTGCCAGCAGCCCCGTTCCGGGACAGAGAAAGTACCAAGAGACCCAGTACTTC
CASSPVPGQRKYQETQYF
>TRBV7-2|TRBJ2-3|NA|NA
TGTGCCAGCAAGAACTTTGCCACCACAGATACGCAGTATTTT
CASKNFATTDTQYF
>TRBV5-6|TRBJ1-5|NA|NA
TGTGCCAGCAGCGTGGGACATCTCTATAGCAATCAGCCCCAGCATTTT
CASSVGHLYSNQPQHF
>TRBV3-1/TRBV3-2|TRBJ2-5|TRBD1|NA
TGTGCCAGCAGCCAAGATCTAACAGGGGGTAGGGAGACCCAGTACTTC
CASSQDLTGGRETQYF
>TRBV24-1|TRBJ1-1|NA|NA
TGTGCCACCAGCGGGCCCCCCGGGGCGTCCACTGAAGCTTTCTTT
CATSGPPGASTEAFF
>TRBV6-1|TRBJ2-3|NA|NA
TGTGCCAGCAGTGATCTGGGTCGCACAGATACGCAGTATTTT
CASSDLGRTDTQYF
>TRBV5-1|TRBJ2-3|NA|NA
TGCGCCAGCAGGAAAGAGTACAGGACAGATACGCAGTATTTT
CASRKEYRTDTQYF
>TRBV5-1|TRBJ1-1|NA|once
TGCGCCAGCAGCGCCTCAATAGCGAACACTGAAGCTTTCTTT
CASSASIANTEAFF
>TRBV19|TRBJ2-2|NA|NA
TGTGCCAGTAGATCAGACAGGAACACCGGGGAGCTGTTTTTT
CASRSDRNTGELFF
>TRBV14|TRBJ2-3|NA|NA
TGTGCCAGCAGCAAAGCCCTCGGGATTGATACGCAGTATTTT
CASSKALGIDTQYF
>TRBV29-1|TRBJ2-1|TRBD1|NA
TGCAGCGAGGTCTCCGGGACAGGGGGAAAGAATGAGCAGTTCTTC
CSEVSGTGGKNEQFF
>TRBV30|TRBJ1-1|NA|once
TGTGCCTGGAATTTCCGGAACACTGAAGCTTTCTTT
CAWNFRNTEAFF
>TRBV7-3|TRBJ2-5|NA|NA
TGTGCCAGCAGCTCCTCCGGGTACCAAGAGACCCAGTACTTC
CASSSSGYQETQYF
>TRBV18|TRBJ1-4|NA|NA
TGTGCCAGCTCACCAGGGATTGTCGATGAAAAACTGTTTTTT
CASSPGIVDEKLFF
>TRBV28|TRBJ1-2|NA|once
TGTGCCAGCAGTACGCGGGACACAGCTAACTATGGCTACACCTTC
CASSTRDTANYGYTF
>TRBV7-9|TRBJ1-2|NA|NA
TGTGCCAGCGACGCCACTAACTATGGCTACACCTTC
CASDATNYGYTF
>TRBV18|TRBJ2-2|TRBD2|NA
TGTGCCAGCTCACCATTGACTAGCACAACGAACACCGGGGAGCTGTTTTTT
CASSPLTSTTNTGELFF
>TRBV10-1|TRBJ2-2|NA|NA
TGCGCCAGCAGTGAGGGCACGAACACCGGGGAGCTGTTTTTT
CASSEGTNTGELFF
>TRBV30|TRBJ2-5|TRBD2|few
TGTGCCTGGAGTGCCCTAGCGGGGGGCCAAGAGACCCAGTACTTC
CAWSALAGGQETQYF
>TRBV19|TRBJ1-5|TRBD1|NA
TGTGCCAGTAGTATAAAGACAGGGGATCAGCCCCAGCATTTT
CASSIKTGDQPQHF
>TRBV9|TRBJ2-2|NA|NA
TGTGCCAGCAGCGTAGCCCTAAGGGGCCAGGATGAGCTGTTTTTT
CASSVALRGQDELFF
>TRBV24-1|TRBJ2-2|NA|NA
TGTGCCACCAGTGGGGTAGGGACGGGCGCTTTGAACACCGGGGAGCTGTTTTTT
CATSGVGTGALNTGELFF
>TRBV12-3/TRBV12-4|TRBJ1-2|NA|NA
TGTGCCAGCAGTTTCCGGGATGCCGGCTACACCTTC
CASSFRDAGYTF
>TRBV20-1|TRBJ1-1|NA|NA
TGCAGTGCTAGTTTAGGGGTCAACACTGAAGCTTTCTTT
CSASLGVNTEAFF
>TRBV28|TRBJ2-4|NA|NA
TGTGCCACCACCAAGGGACGAACCGGGTTAAACATTCAGTACTTC
CATTKGRTGLNIQYF
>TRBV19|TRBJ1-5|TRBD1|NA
TGTGCCAGTAGTTCCACGACAGGGATGGCGGCCCAGCATTTT
CASSSTTGMAAQHF
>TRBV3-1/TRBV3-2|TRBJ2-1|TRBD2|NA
TGTGCCAGCAGCCGTAGCTTAGGCGGGGGAGGGGATGAGCAGTTCTTC
CASSRSLGGGGDEQFF
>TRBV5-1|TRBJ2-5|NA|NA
TGCGCCAGCAGCTTGGGTCCGGTCGGGGAGACCCAGTACTTC
CASSLGPVGETQYF
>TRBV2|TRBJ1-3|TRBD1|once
TGTGCCAGCGGGACAGGGGGCGGTGGAAACACCATATATTTT
CASGTGGGGNTIYF
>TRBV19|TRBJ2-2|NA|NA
TGTGCCAGTAGTATCCGGGGGCCTAACACCGGGGAGCTGTTTTTT
CASSIRGPNTGELFF
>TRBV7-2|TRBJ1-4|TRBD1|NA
TGTGCCAGCAGCTTAGTATCCGGACAGGGGAAAGGAGAAAAACTGTTTTTT
CASSLVSGQGKGEKLFF
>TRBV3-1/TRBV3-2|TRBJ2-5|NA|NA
TGTGCCAGCAGCCATTTGTGGACCCAGTACTTC
CASSHLWTQYF
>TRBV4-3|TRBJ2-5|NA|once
TGCGCCAGCAGCCAAGATTGGAGGGAGACCCAGTACTTC
CASSQDWRETQYF
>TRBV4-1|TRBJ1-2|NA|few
TGCGCCAGCAGACTCCCCGGGACCGGGACTAACTATGGCTACACCTTC
CASRLPGTGTNYGYTF
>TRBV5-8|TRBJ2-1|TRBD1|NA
TGTGCCAGCAGCCGACAGGGTTTTTTTAGCAATGAGCAGTTCTTC
CASSRQGFFSNEQFF
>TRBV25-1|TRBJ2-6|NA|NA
TGTGCCAGCAGTGAGTCCTTAAGGGGGGCCAACGTCCTGACTTTC
CASSESLRGANVLTF